This entry lists 29 T cell receptor beta chains sequenced from one sample in a study of T-cell reconstitution after alpha-beta-depleted transplantation in children. Library preparation (for TCRbeta) was performed with unique molecular identifiers. TCRdb used MiXCR to reprocess the PCR reads, holding one entry per CDR3 protein. The sample includes hundreds of thousands of distinct CDR3 sequences, approximately 30% seen only once; the top ten take 2% to 3%. Here the sequenced sample was PBMCs from the stem cell graft donor, taken from the stem cell graft. The source is a human donor who donated a stem cell graft to a child with aplastic anemia.

A few counts support this clonotype. This chain links TRBV18 with TRBJ2-7; TRBD1 matches 7 bases. The CDR3 contains 14 residues. J was trimmed by 6 bases and V by 4 bases; bases with no gene match: 9. Germline V gene lookup returns CDR1 KGHSH and CDR2 LQKENI. The DNA of the CDR3 is TGTGCCAGCTCACTCGGACAGGCCCTAAGCGAGCAGTACTTC. The encoded protein is CASSLGQALSEQYF.

This clonotype was counted between two and nine times. The chain joins TRBV7-6 to TRBJ2-5; TRBD1 matches 8 bases. Per germline, CDR1 SGHVS and CDR2 FNYEAQ. CDR3 length: 15 amino acids. Unmatched junction bases numbered 7, after V lost 5 bases and J lost 2 bases. The DNA for the CDR3 is TGTGCCAGCAGCCGGGGGACAGGCGTTCAAGAGACCCAGTACTTC. This translates into CASSRGTGVQETQYF.

This chain uses TRBV9 with TRBJ1-1; D call uncertain. The V and J ends lost 1 base and 3 bases respectively, with 7 bases between them. The CDR3 consists of 13 residues. Per the germline V gene, CDR1 is SGDLS and CDR2 is YYNGEE. CDR3 in amino acids: CASSVTLDTEAFF. CDR3 bases: TGTGCCAGCAGCGTAACCCTGGACACTGAAGCTTTCTTT.

This chain connects TRBV12-3 or TRBV12-4 to TRBJ1-1, with D maybe TRBD1 (5 bases). The CDR3 contains 17 residues. Trimming removed 8 bases at V and 0 bases at J, with 22 bases between. The DNA for the CDR3 is TGTGCCAGCCGTCCGGGCAGGCAGGGTCCGATGAACACTGAAGCTTTCTTT. It codes for CASRPGRQGPMNTEAFF.

This clonotype appeared a few times. The chain links TRBV12-3 or TRBV12-4 to TRBJ2-1; 7 nucleotides align to TRBD2. The CDR3 runs to 13 residues. V lost 2 bases to trimming and J lost 5 bases; unmatched junction nucleotides: 0. CDR3: CASSLSGNNEQFF. The CDR3, as DNA: TGTGCCAGCAGTTTAAGCGGGAACAATGAGCAGTTCTTC.

The chain has TRBV7-2 and TRBJ1-2; tentatively, D is TRBD1 (6 bases). In germline, CDR1 is SGHTA, CDR2 FQGNSA. V was clipped by 4 bases and J by 7 bases, with 16 bases between them. CDR3 size: 14 residues. CDR3: CASSSQQGSSGYTF. CDR3 DNA: TGTGCCAGCAGCTCTCAACAGGGTTCGAGTGGCTACACCTTC. The full variable domain, rest sourced from reference TRBV7-2 and TRBJ1-2, is GAGVSQSPSNKVTEKGKDVELRCDPISGHTALYWYRQSLGQGLEFLIYFQGNSAPDKSGLPSDRFSAERTGGSVSTLTIQRTQQEDSAVYLCASSSQQGSSGYTFGSGTRLTVV.

The chain employs TRBV5-4 and TRBJ1-1; D perhaps matches TRBD1 (5 bases). The CDR3 is 14 residues long. Germline-derived CDR1 and CDR2 are SGHNT and YYREEE (reference sequence). The V end lost 4 bases, the J end lost 2 bases, and 12 bases lay between the germline ends. The chain's CDR3 is CASSPTASNTEAFF. The CDR3, as DNA: TGTGCCAGCAGCCCGACAGCTAGTAACACTGAAGCTTTCTTT.

The chain recombines TRBV5-1 with TRBJ2-1; D is perhaps TRBD2 (6 bases). This CDR3 contains 13 residues. V was pared by 6 bases and J by 5 bases, with 12 bases between. Germline values: CDR1 SGHRS, CDR2 YFSETQ. As DNA, the CDR3 is TGCGCCAGCATCGGGGCGGGACACAATGAGCAGTTCTTC. This gives the protein CASIGAGHNEQFF.

This clonotype was seen many times. V is TRBV30 and J is TRBJ1-5, with D uncertain. CDR3 length: 15 amino acids. The germline V and J ends were trimmed by 2 bases and 6 bases, with 17 bases remaining between them. Germline CDR1 GTSNPN, CDR2 SVGIG (reference sequence). Here the CDR3 DNA reads TGTGCCTGGAGTCCCACACCGGAGGGTGGTCAGCCCCAGCATTTT. Amino acids: CAWSPTPEGGQPQHF.

The CDR3: CASSLGQGWTYGYTF. CDR3 DNA: TGTGCCAGCAGTTTAGGACAGGGTTGGACCTATGGCTACACCTTC. The gene calls are TRBV12-3 or TRBV12-4 and TRBJ1-2, with TRBD1 matching 7 bases. The CDR3 sequence is 15 residues long. Trimming at V came to 1 base and at J to 4 bases, leaving 6 bases not matched to a gene.

This clonotype is a singleton in its sample. The CDR3 nucleotides are TGCGCCAGCAGCCTAGGGACTACGATCTACAATGAGCAGTTCTTC. Its translation is CASSLGTTIYNEQFF. The chain joins TRBV5-1 to TRBJ2-1; TRBD2 matches 7 bases. The length of the CDR3 is 15 residues. Germline assignment: CDR1 SGHRS and CDR2 YFSETQ. The V gene end was trimmed by 4 bases and the J gene end by 3 bases; junction bases not matched to a gene: 7.

The sample holds one count of this clonotype. The V call is TRBV12-3 or TRBV12-4, the J call TRBJ2-3, with TRBD2 matching 11 bases. The CDR3 runs 16 residues. J lost 4 bases, V lost 4 bases, and 7 bases had no gene match. This CDR3 reads CASSSLAGGIADTQYF. The DNA for the CDR3 is TGTGCCAGCAGTTCGCTAGCGGGAGGAATCGCAGATACGCAGTATTTT.

Only a few counts were recorded for this clonotype. The chain couples TRBV12-3 or TRBV12-4 to TRBJ2-7; 7 nucleotides match TRBD2. Trimming at V came to 3 bases and at J to 7 bases, leaving 6 bases not matched to a gene. The CDR3 runs to 13 residues. CDR3 region: CASSFSGGSEQYV. The CDR3 DNA reads as TGTGCCAGCAGTTTTTCGGGAGGAAGTGAGCAGTACGTC.

The CDR3 is CASSPISGTSTTDTQYF. The CDR3 DNA reads TGCGCCAGCAGCCCCATATCAGGGACTAGCACCACAGATACGCAGTATTTT. The genes are TRBV5-1 and TRBJ2-3; 9 nucleotides agree with TRBD2. Germline V gene lookup returns CDR1 SGHRS and CDR2 YFSETQ. The CDR3 is 17 amino acids. V shed 4 bases and J 2 bases; nucleotides not matched to a gene: 11.

The table lists this clonotype with a few counts. The rearrangement joins TRBV5-4 to TRBJ1-3, with TRBD1 matching over 9 bases. Losses at the gene ends were 0 bases for V and 0 bases for J; bases not matched to a gene: 13. CDR1 and CDR2 from the germline V gene are SGHNT and YYREEE (reference sequence). The CDR3 has 20 amino acids. This chain's CDR3 is CASSLVRTGGETFSGNTIYF. In DNA, the CDR3 is TGTGCCAGCAGCTTGGTGCGAACAGGGGGCGAAACCTTCTCTGGAAACACCATATATTTT.

The sample holds a few counts of this clonotype. This chain connects TRBV6-2 or TRBV6-3 to TRBJ2-3; 13 bases match TRBD2. The germline V gene has CDR1 MNHEY and CDR2 SVGEGT. The CDR3 is 18 amino acids. The trim removed 3 bases at V and 4 bases at J, leaving 10 bases unmatched. In DNA form, the CDR3 reads TGTGCCAGCAGTTATATCCCTACTAGCGGGAGGGCCCCAGATACGCAGTATTTT. Residues: CASSYIPTSGRAPDTQYF.

This clonotype came up a few times. The chain links TRBV5-1 to TRBJ1-3, with unresolved D. Germline V gives CDR1 SGHRS, CDR2 YFSETQ. The length of the CDR3 is 14 residues. Deletions cut 8 bases from V and 0 bases from J, with 12 bases between. CDR3 coding DNA: TGCGCCAGTCGCCTCACGACCTCTGGAAACACCATATATTTT. As protein: CASRLTTSGNTIYF.

The chain is built from TRBV9 and TRBJ2-1; 12 nucleotides agree with TRBD2. The V segment lost 3 bases and the J segment 6 bases; nucleotides outside the gene matches: 4. Germline V CDR1 and CDR2: SGDLS, YYNGEE. This CDR3 is 15 amino acids long. CDR3 protein: CASSARTSGANEQFF. CDR3 bases: TGTGCCAGCAGCGCCAGGACTAGCGGGGCCAATGAGCAGTTCTTC. Drawing the rest from reference TRBV9 and TRBJ2-1, the complete variable domain is DSGVTQTPKHLITATGQRVTLRCSPRSGDLSVYWYQQSLDQGLQFLIQYYNGEERAKGNILERFSAQQFPDLHSELNLSSLELGDSALYFCASSARTSGANEQFFGPGTRLTVL.

This clonotype showed up just a few times. This sequence joins TRBV20-1 and TRBJ1-5, with 9 bases identical to TRBD1. The CDR3 has 20 residues. Unmatched junction bases numbered 16, after V lost 0 bases and J lost 1 base. Germline V gene sequence: CDR1 DFQATT, CDR2 SNEGSKA (reference sequence). CDR3 loop: CSARDLKGQGVLLSNQPQHF. The CDR3 region has the DNA TGCAGTGCTAGAGATCTGAAGGGACAGGGCGTTCTCCTCAGCAATCAGCCCCAGCATTTT.

This clonotype was counted between two and nine times. V is TRBV4-1 and J is TRBJ2-7; 9 bases fit TRBD2. Germline V gene data show CDR1 as MGHRA and CDR2 as YSYEKL. J was trimmed by 5 bases and V by 4 bases; bases with no gene match: 9. CDR3 size: 15 residues. CDR3: CASSPVAGEAHEQYV. DNA of the CDR3: TGCGCCAGCAGCCCAGTAGCGGGAGAGGCTCACGAGCAGTACGTC.

J is TRBJ2-1 and V is TRBV18; D perhaps matches TRBD2 (5 bases). CDR3 length: 15 amino acids. Germline V gene data show CDR1 as KGHSH and CDR2 as LQKENI. Between the trimmed V and J ends, which lost 3 bases and 9 bases, there was a span of 18 bases. The CDR3: CASSPPGARRVEQFF. As DNA, the CDR3 is TGTGCCAGCTCACCGCCAGGAGCGCGGCGGGTTGAGCAGTTCTTC.

The rearrangement uses TRBV4-3 and TRBJ2-1, with TRBD2 identical over 9 bases. The CDR3 is 15 residues long. Germline values: CDR1 LGHNA, CDR2 YSLEER. Trimming removed 1 base from V and 3 bases from J; junction bases left unmatched: 1. The CDR3 region has the DNA TGCGCCAGCAGCCAAGGGACTAGCGTCTACAATGAGCAGTTCTTC. This sequence encodes CASSQGTSVYNEQFF.

A remark on this clonotype: The limits of the CDR3 on the DNA are not certain, so only TCRdb's listed CDR3 is given. The chain recombines TRBV12-3 or TRBV12-4 with TRBJ2-7. Counting both end residues, the CDR3 totals 17 amino acids. This CDR3 reads CASSLGTGMILSYEQYF.

This clonotype has only one observation. The rearrangement uses TRBV25-1 and TRBJ2-3, with D possibly matching TRBD2 (5 bases). V was shortened by 6 bases and J by 2 bases, with 12 bases between the two germline ends. The germline gives CDR1 MGHDK, CDR2 SYGVNS. The CDR3 covers 14 residues. The chain's CDR3 is CASRRSGPTDTQYF. In DNA, the CDR3 is TGTGCCAGCAGAAGGAGCGGACCCACAGATACGCAGTATTTT.

This rearrangement joins TRBV7-2 to TRBJ2-4; perhaps TRBD1 as D (5 bases). The CDR3 length is 15 residues. Trimming left V 4 bases short and J 6 bases short, with 16 bases between. Germline V gene lookup returns CDR1 SGHTA and CDR2 FQGNSA. The CDR3 is CASSYSGASINIQYF. The CDR3 coding sequence is TGTGCCAGCAGCTATAGTGGGGCCAGTATAAACATTCAGTACTTC.

The V call is TRBV7-2, the J call TRBJ2-3; D remains unclear. The CDR3 runs 12 residues. The germline gives CDR1 SGHTA, CDR2 FQGNSA. Trimming cost V 4 bases and J 8 bases, with 10 bases left between them. CDR3 region: CTSSYPIATQYF. Written as DNA, the CDR3 is TGTACCAGCAGCTATCCCATCGCTACGCAGTATTTT.

The chain carries TRBV3-1 and TRBJ2-7; weak D call: TRBD1 (6 bases). This CDR3 comprises 15 residues. CDR1 LGHDT and CDR2 YNNKEL come from the germline V gene (reference sequence). V lost 1 base and J 1 base, leaving 11 bases between the germline ends. The CDR3 nucleotides are TGTGCCAGCAGCCAAGTGAGGACAGCTTCCTACGAGCAGTACTTC. Encoded protein: CASSQVRTASYEQYF.

In its sample, this clonotype was seen a few times. The chain has TRBV14 and TRBJ1-1; D gene unclear. The germline V gene has CDR1 SGHDN and CDR2 FVKESK. The V end was cut by 4 bases, the J end by 4 bases, with 13 bases between. The CDR3 is made up of 14 amino acids. The CDR3 DNA sequence: TGTGCCAGCAGCCGTCAGTCGATAGGCACTGAAGCTTTCTTT. Amino acids: CASSRQSIGTEAFF.

The chain couples TRBV15 to TRBJ1-4; TRBD1 matches at 8 bases. The germline CDR1 and CDR2 sequences are LNHNV and YYDKDF (reference sequence). The CDR3 spans 16 residues. With 2 bases clipped from V and 1 base from J, the junction kept 3 bases outside the gene matches. In nucleotides, the CDR3 is TGTGCCACCAGCAGATCGACAGGGGTAACTAATGAAAAACTGTTTTTT. It encodes CATSRSTGVTNEKLFF.